This T cell receptor beta chain was profiled in a study of cytomegalovirus exposure and HLA in healthy donors. The CDR3 is 14 residues long. The germline V gene has CDR1 SGHRS and CDR2 YFSETQ. About this clone itself: The antigen remains undetermined. Its ends do not fully match the called genes, so a read error is possible.

General study results and limits: Confirmation was obtained in vitro that a few CMV-associated chains are specific for CMV antigens. Most TCR sequences were rare, but some public TCRs occurred in many donors. The study listed 164 cytomegalovirus-associated TCR beta chains.

Primers: 60 Vbeta forward and 13 Jbeta reverse. The method was immunoSEQ multiplex PCR; TCRdb's version includes in-frame clones alone and lacks a portion of them. The sample records 110,000 to 150,000 clones, approximately 80% being singletons. The chain carries TRBV5-1 and TRBJ1-2; 7 positions match TRBD1. The sequence derives from a female donor in good health and CMV-seronegative. Sequenced input: PBMCs. The CDR3 here is CASSGVTGDKGYPF. For the CDR3, the DNA is TGCGCCAGCAGCGGGGTAACAGGGGATAAGGGCTACCCCTTC.